A single T cell receptor beta chain is shown here with its context. As yet, its antigen is unknown. The sample is drawn from a study of cytomegalovirus exposure and HLA in healthy donors. Study observations and caveats: Per published reports, the classifier diagnosed cytomegalovirus status with high specificity and sensitivity.

This table comes from immunoSEQ multiplex PCR, and its TCRdb copy is limited to in-frame clones, with some not included. In the table there are 100,000 or so clones, just under 95% of which are singletons. The sequence derives from a woman between 18 and 29 years old in good health and CMV-seronegative. The sequenced sample consisted of PBMCs.

For the CDR3, the DNA is TGTGCCAGCAGCACCGGGACAGGGGGCGCTTATGGCTACACCTTC. Translating gives CASSTGTGGAYGYTF. The chain is built from TRBV5-4 and TRBJ1-2; 12 bases align to TRBD1. Losses at the gene ends were 4 bases for V and 5 bases for J; bases not matched to a gene: 6. The CDR3 has 15 amino acids. Per germline, CDR1 SGHNT and CDR2 YYREEE (reference sequence). Looking up the rest from reference TRBV5-4 and TRBJ1-2 gives the full variable domain: ETGVTQSPTHLIKTRGQQVTLRCSSQSGHNTVSWYQQALGQGPQFIFQYYREEENGRGNFPPRFSGLQFPNYSSELNVNALELDDSALYLCASSTGTGGAYGYTFGSGTRLTVV.